This TCR beta chain stems from a study of blood T cell repertoires in COVID-19. Germline trimming cut 5 bases from V and 4 bases from J; bases unmatched to any gene: 3. CDR3 length equals 13 residues. Per germline, CDR1 LGHNT and CDR2 FRNRAP. As processed by the authors: Nucleated cell number was recorded as an estimate derived from reference gene primer amplification. Profiled with immunoSEQ multiplex PCR; TCRdb holds only in-frame clones, not every one. V and J calls and clone size are copied from that table; D and trimming were computed from the DNA. Of 60,000 to 80,000 clones in the sample, 88% are singletons; the top ten hold over 4%.

The source of this sequence is a human donor in a cohort sampled during active COVID-19. The material sequenced was peripheral blood. The chain links TRBV12-5 to TRBJ1-2, with 8 bases lining up with TRBD1. In DNA, the CDR3 is TGTGCTAGTGGTACAGGGACAGGCTATGGCTACACCTTC. The encoded protein is CASGTGTGYGYTF.